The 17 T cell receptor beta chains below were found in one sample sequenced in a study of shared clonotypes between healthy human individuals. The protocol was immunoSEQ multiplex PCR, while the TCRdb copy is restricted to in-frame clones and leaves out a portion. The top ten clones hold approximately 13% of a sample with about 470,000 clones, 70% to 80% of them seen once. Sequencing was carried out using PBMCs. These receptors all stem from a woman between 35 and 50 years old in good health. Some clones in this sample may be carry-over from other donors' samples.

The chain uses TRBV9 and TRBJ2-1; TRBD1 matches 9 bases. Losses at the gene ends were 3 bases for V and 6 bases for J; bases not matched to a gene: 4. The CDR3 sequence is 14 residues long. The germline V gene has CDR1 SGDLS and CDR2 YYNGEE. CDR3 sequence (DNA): TGTGCCAGCAGCGCCTGGGACAGGGTCAATGAGCAGTTCTTC. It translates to CASSAWDRVNEQFF.

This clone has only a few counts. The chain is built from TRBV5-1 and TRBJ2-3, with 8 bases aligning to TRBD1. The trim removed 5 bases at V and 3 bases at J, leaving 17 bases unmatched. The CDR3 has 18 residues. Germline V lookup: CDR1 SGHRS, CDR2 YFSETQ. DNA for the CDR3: TGCGCCAGCAGTCAAGACAGGGGCCACTCGGCCGGTACAGATACGCAGTATTTT. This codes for CASSQDRGHSAGTDTQYF.

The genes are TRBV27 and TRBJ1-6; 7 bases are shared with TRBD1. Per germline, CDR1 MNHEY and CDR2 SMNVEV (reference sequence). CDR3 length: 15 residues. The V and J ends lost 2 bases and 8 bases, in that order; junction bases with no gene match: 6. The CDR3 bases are TGTGCCAGCAGTTTACAGGGGGGCGGTTATTCACCCCTCCACTTT. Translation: CASSLQGGGYSPLHF.

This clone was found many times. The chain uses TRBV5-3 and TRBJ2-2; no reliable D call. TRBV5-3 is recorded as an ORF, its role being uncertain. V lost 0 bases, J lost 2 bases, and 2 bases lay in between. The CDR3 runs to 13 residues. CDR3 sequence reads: CARSLDNTGELFF. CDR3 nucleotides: TGTGCCAGAAGCTTGGACAACACCGGGGAGCTGTTTTTT.

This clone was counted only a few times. For the CDR3, the DNA is TGTGCCACCAAGCAGGCGAATCAGCCCCAGCATTTT. Amino acids: CATKQANQPQHF. The chain couples TRBV28 to TRBJ1-5; no definite D call. CDR1 and CDR2 from the germline V gene are MDHEN and SYDVKM. The CDR3 runs 12 residues. The germline V and J ends were trimmed by 10 bases and 4 bases, with 11 bases remaining between them. Full variable domain (missing parts from reference TRBV28 and TRBJ1-5): DVKVTQSSRYLVKRTGEKVFLECVQDMDHENMFWYRQDPGLGLRLIYFSYDVKMKEKGDIPEGYSVSREKKERFSLILESASTNQTSMYLCATKQANQPQHFGDGTRLSIL.

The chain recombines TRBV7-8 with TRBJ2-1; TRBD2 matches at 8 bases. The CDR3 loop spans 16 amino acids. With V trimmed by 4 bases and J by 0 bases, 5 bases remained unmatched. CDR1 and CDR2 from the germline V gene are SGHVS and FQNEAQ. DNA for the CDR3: TGTGCCAGCAGCTATTCAAGCGGGAGCTCCTACAATGAGCAGTTCTTC. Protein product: CASSYSSGSSYNEQFF.

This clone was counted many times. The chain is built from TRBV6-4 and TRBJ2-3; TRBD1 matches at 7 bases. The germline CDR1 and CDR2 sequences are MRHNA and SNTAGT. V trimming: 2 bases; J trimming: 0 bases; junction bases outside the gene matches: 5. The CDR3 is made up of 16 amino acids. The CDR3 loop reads CASSDLPGGSTDTQYF. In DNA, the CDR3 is TGTGCCAGCAGTGACCTACCAGGGGGTAGCACAGATACGCAGTATTTT.

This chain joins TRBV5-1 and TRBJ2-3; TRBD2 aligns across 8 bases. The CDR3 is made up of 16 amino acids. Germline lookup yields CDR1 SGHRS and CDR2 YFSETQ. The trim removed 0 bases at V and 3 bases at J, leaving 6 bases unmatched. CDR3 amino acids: CASSLEAGVGTDTQYF. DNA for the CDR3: TGCGCCAGCAGCTTGGAAGCGGGAGTGGGGACAGATACGCAGTATTTT.

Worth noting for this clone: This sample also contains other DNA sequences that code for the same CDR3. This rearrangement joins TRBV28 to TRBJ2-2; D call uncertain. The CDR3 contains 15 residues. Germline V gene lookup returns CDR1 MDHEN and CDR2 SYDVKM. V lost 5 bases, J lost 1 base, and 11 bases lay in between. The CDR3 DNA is TGTGCCAGCAGTCCCACCGGGTTGAACACCGGGGAGCTGTTTTTT. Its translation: CASSPTGLNTGELFF. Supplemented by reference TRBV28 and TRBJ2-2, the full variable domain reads DVKVTQSSRYLVKRTGEKVFLECVQDMDHENMFWYRQDPGLGLRLIYFSYDVKMKEKGDIPEGYSVSREKKERFSLILESASTNQTSMYLCASSPTGLNTGELFFGEGSRLTVL.

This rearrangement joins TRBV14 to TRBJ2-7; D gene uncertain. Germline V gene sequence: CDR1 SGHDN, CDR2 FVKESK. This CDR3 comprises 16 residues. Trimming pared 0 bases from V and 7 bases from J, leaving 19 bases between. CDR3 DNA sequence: TGTGCCAGCAGCCAAGATTTGGCTACGGCTTATAAGGAGCAGTACTTC. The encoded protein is CASSQDLATAYKEQYF.

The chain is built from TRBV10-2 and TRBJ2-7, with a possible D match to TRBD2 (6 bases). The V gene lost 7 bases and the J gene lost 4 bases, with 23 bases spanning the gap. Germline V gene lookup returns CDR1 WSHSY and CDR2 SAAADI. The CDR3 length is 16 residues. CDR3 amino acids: CASNDEAGRTSYEQYF. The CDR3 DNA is TGCGCCAGCAATGACGAGGCGGGACGAACTTCTTACGAGCAGTACTTC.

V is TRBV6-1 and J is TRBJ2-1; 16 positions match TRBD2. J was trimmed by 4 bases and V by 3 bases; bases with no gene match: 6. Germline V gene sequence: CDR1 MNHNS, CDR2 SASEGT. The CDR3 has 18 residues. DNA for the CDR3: TGTGCCAGCAGTGAGGGACTAGCGGGAGGGTGGGGATACAATGAGCAGTTCTTC. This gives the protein CASSEGLAGGWGYNEQFF.

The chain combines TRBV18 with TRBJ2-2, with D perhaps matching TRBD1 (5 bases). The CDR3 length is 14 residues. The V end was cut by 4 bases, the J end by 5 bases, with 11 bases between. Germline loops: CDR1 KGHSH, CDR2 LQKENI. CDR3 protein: CASSLTVRTGELFF. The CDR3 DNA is TGTGCCAGCTCACTGACAGTAAGGACCGGGGAGCTGTTTTTT. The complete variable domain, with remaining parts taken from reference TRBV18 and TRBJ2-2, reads NAGVMQNPRHLVRRRGQEARLRCSPMKGHSHVYWYRQLPEEGLKFMVYLQKENIIDESGMPKERFSAEFPKEGPSILRIQQVVRGDSAAYFCASSLTVRTGELFFGEGSRLTVL.

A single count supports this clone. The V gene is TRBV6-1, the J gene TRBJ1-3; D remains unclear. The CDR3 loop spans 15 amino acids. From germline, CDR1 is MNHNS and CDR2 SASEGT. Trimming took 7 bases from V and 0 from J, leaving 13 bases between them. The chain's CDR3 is CASTFGLNSGNTIYF. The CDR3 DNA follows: TGTGCCAGCACCTTCGGACTGAACTCTGGAAACACCATATATTTT.

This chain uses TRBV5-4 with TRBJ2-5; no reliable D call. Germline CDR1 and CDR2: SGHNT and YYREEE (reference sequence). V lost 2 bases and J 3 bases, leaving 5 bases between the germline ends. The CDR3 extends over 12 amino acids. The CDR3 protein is CASSLPEETQYF. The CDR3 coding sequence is TGTGCCAGCAGCTTACCCGAAGAGACCCAGTACTTC.

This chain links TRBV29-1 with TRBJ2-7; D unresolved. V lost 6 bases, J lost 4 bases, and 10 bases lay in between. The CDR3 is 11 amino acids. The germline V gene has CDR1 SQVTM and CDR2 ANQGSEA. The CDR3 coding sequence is TGCAGCGTCCTCTCGGAATACGAGCAGTACTTC. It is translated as CSVLSEYEQYF.

CDR3 sequence: CASSPQREEQYF. DNA for the CDR3: TGTGCCAGCTCACCTCAGCGAGAAGAGCAGTACTTC. The V gene is TRBV18, the J gene TRBJ2-7; D gene unclear. The CDR3 extends over 12 amino acids. Germline lookup yields CDR1 KGHSH and CDR2 LQKENI. Trimming pared 3 bases from V and 7 bases from J, leaving 10 bases between.